A single T cell receptor beta chain is shown here with its context. These data originate in a study of OX40 agonist ivuxolimab in advanced cancers. The wider study: Anti-PD-1, anti-PD-L1 or anti-CTLA-4 therapy given earlier was allowed, and around 40% had some.

The CDR3 extends over 15 amino acids. J gave up 4 bases and V 1 base, and 3 bases lay outside the gene matches. In germline, CDR1 is SGHTA, CDR2 FQGNSA. Assay: immunoSEQ multiplex PCR; the TCRdb copy retains only in-frame clones and omits some. The data show more than 30,000 clones, approximately 89% seen once. This TCR was recovered from an adult with an advanced solid tumor such as melanoma, head and neck, liver or kidney cancer. The chain couples TRBV7-2 to TRBJ2-5; 10 positions match TRBD2. The sequenced sample was CD4+ or CD8+ T cells sorted from blood, obtained in a trial of the OX40 agonist ivuxolimab. The CDR3 sequence: CASSLGLAGVETQYF. CDR3 DNA: TGTGCCAGCAGCTTAGGGCTAGCGGGAGTAGAGACCCAGTACTTC.